This passage covers 7 T cell receptor beta chains from one sample sequenced in a study of T cell repertoires in aging, cancer and after chemotherapy. Rearranged V-D-J TRB sequences were amplified with a mixed TRB-A/B primer pool. One entry per CDR3 protein results from TCRdb running MiXCR on the multiplex PCR reads. The sample gives 6,000 to 9,000 distinct CDR3 sequences, 37% of which show up once; around 4.7% is in the top ten. Peripheral blood genomic DNA, not sorted cells or RNA, was the template. Sequencing was performed on blood. Receptors originate from a human donor in good health.

This clonotype appeared a few times. CDR3 sequence reads: CASRSEMNTEAFF. CDR3 bases: TGTGCCAGCAGGTCCGAGATGAACACTGAAGCTTTCTTT. The chain employs TRBV12-3 or TRBV12-4 and TRBJ1-1; D gene ambiguous. V lost 6 bases and J 0 bases, leaving 8 bases between the germline ends. There are 13 residues in the CDR3.

This clonotype was observed a few times. CDR3 residues: CASSPVGAGYTF. The DNA of the CDR3 is TGTGCCAGTAGCCCCGTGGGGGCTGGCTACACCTTC. This chain joins TRBV19 and TRBJ1-2; TRBD1 is a possible D gene (6 bases). The V end was cut by 6 bases, the J end by 7 bases, with 12 bases between. Germline V gene lookup returns CDR1 LNHDA and CDR2 SQIVND (reference sequence). The CDR3 has 12 amino acids.

In this sample, this clonotype turned up a few times. The gene calls are TRBV5-4 and TRBJ2-3, with D tentatively TRBD2 (7 bases). Trimming stripped 3 bases from V and 4 bases from J, with 21 bases between. The CDR3 covers 17 residues. The V gene's germline CDR1 is SGHNT and CDR2 YYREEE (reference sequence). The CDR3 region is CASSSRPGGAPSDTQYF. The DNA for the CDR3 is TGTGCCAGCAGCTCCCGCCCGGGGGGCGCCCCCTCAGATACGCAGTATTTT.

The rearrangement joins TRBV11-2 to TRBJ2-7; no clear D. The V and J ends lost 4 bases and 3 bases respectively, with 10 bases between them. The germline V gene encodes CDR1 SGHAT and CDR2 FQNNGV. This CDR3 has 13 residues. Here the CDR3 reads CASSSYSGYEQYF. CDR3 nucleotide sequence: TGTGCCAGCAGCTCTTATTCGGGCTACGAGCAGTACTTC.

By proportion, this clonotype is medium-sized. The chain has TRBV19 and TRBJ2-3, with 8 bases that match TRBD2. Germline CDR1 and CDR2: LNHDA and SQIVND (reference sequence). This CDR3 has 16 amino acids. J was trimmed by 2 bases and V by 5 bases; bases with no gene match: 9. The CDR3: CASSSESGRFTDTQYF. The CDR3 DNA follows: TGTGCCAGTAGTTCCGAAAGCGGGAGATTCACAGATACGCAGTATTTT.

V usage is TRBV20-1 and J usage is TRBJ2-1; no clear D. Trimming stripped 0 bases from V and 1 base from J, with 10 bases between. Germline loops: CDR1 DFQATT, CDR2 SNEGSKA (reference sequence). CDR3 length: 15 residues. CDR3 loop: CSARDSRQSYNEQFF. The CDR3, as DNA: TGCAGTGCTAGAGATAGCAGGCAGTCCTACAATGAGCAGTTCTTC.

The V gene is TRBV6-5, the J gene TRBJ2-3, with D unresolved. V was trimmed by 4 bases and J by 1 base, leaving 6 bases between them. Germline lookup yields CDR1 MNHEY and CDR2 SVGAGI. The CDR3 length is 13 residues. CDR3 coding DNA: TGTGCCAGCAGTTTTGGGGGCACAGATACGCAGTATTTT. Amino acids: CASSFGGTDTQYF.